This T cell receptor beta chain is drawn from a study of T cells in women clearing cervical HPV infection. Using immunoSEQ multiplex PCR, the repertoire was profiled, and TCRdb retains in-frame clones only, with some absent. Here the sample table reports around 28,000 clones. Each participant carried one incident cervical HPV16 infection only. There are 13 residues in the CDR3. Trimming cost V 5 bases and J 6 bases; bases outside gene matches: 3. In germline, CDR1 is LNHDA, CDR2 SQIVND (reference sequence). Concerning this clone itself: Its antigen is not identified. With the read ending 3 residues before the CDR3 end, the germline J gene is used to fill in that end.

Study-level results: Timing of associations relative to infection is unclear; T-cell subsets were not isolated.

The sequencing sample was made of blood buffy coat. The chain has TRBV19 and TRBJ2-1; 8 bases are shared with TRBD1. The clonotype was recovered from a woman aged 18 to 75 with a cervical HPV16 infection that either progressed to CIN3+ or cleared (not recorded which). The CDR3 protein is CASSATGGNEQFF. The sequenced part of the CDR3 DNA is TGTGCCAGTAGTGCTACAGGGGGCAATGAG.